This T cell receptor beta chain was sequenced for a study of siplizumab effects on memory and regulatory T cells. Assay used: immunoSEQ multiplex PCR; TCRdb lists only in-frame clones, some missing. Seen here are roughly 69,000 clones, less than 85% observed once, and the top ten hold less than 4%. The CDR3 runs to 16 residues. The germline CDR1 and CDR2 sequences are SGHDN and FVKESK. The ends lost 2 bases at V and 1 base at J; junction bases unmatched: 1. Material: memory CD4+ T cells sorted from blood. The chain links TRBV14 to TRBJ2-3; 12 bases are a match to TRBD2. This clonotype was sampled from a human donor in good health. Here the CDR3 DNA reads TGTGCCAGCAGCCAACTAGCGGGAGGGCGCACAGATACGCAGTATTTT. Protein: CASSQLAGGRTDTQYF.